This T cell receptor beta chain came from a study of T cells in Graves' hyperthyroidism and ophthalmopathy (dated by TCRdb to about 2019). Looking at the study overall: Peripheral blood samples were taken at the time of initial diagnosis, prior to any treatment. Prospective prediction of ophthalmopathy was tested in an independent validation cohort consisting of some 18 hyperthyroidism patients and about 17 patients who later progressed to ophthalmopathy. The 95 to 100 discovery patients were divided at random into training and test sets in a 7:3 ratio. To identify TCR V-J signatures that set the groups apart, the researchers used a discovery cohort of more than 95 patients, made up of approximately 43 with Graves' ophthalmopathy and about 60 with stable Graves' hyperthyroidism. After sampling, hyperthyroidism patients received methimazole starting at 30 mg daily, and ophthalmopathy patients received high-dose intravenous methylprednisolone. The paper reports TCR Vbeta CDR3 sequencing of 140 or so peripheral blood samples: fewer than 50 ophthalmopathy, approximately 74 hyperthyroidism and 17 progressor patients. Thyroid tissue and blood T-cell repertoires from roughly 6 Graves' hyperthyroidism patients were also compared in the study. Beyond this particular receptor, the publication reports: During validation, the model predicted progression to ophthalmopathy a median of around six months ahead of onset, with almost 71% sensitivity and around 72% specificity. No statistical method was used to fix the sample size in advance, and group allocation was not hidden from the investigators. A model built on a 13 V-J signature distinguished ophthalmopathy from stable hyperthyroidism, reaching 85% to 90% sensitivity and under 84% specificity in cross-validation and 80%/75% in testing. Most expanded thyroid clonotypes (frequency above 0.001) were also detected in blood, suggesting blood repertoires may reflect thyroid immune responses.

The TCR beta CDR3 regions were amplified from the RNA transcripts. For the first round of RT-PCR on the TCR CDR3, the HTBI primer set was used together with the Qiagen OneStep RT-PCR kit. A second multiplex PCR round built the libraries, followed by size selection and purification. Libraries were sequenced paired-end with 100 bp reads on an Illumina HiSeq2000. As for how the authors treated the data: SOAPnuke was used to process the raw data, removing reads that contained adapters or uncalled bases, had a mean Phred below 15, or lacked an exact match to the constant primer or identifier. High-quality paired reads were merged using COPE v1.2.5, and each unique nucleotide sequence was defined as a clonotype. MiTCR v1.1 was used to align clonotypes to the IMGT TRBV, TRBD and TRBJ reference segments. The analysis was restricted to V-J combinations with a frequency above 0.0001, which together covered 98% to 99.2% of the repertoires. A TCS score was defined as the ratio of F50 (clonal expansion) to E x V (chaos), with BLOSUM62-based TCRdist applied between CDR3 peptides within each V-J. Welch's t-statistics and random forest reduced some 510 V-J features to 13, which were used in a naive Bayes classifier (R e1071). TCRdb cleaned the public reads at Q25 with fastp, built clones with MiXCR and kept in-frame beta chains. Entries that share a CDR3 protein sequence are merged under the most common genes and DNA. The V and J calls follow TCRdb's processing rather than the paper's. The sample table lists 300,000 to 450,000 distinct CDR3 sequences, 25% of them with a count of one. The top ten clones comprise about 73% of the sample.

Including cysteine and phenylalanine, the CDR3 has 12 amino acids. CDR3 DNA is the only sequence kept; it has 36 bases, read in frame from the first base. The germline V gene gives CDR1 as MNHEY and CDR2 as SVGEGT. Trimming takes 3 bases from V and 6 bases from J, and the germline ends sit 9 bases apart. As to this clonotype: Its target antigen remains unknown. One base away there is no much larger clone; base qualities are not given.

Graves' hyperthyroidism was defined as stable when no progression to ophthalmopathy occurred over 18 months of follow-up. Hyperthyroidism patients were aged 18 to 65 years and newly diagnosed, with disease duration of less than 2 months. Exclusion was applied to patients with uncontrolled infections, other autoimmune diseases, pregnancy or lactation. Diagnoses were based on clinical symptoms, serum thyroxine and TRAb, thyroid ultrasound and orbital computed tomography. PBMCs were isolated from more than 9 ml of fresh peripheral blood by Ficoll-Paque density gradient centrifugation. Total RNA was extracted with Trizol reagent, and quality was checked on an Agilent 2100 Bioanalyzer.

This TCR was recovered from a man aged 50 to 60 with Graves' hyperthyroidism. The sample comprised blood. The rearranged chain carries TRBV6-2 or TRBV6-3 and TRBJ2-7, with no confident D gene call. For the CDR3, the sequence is CASSYNGVEQYF. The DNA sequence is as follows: TGTGCCAGCAGTTATAATGGGGTCGAGCAGTACTTC.